This T cell receptor (beta chain) was identified in a study of T cells in Graves' hyperthyroidism and ophthalmopathy. Each diagnosis drew on symptoms, thyroxine, TRAb, thyroid ultrasound and orbital computed tomography findings. The CDR3 has 14 residues. V lost 7 bases and J lost 6, with 19 bases in between. Germline CDR1 is MNHNS and CDR2 is SASEGT. Template material for amplifying TCR beta CDR3 regions consisted of RNA transcripts. HTBI primers were employed in a first-round RT-PCR of the TCR CDR3. TCRdb re-called the multiplex PCR reads with MiXCR, one entry per CDR3 protein. The sample lists more than 500,000 distinct CDR3 sequences, 15% to 20% seen once, with about 29% in the top ten. Regarding the study as a whole: Clonotypes that were expanded in thyroid above 0.001 mostly appeared in blood too.

This clonotype came up a few times. Its antigen is unknown. This receptor was identified in a woman between 25 and 40 years old with Graves' ophthalmopathy. Material: blood. The rearrangement uses TRBV6-1 and TRBJ2-7; D is perhaps TRBD2 (7 bases). The CDR3 here is CASTLGYRGGEQYF. CDR3 bases: TGTGCCAGCACCTTGGGGTATAGGGGGGGCGAGCAGTACTTC.